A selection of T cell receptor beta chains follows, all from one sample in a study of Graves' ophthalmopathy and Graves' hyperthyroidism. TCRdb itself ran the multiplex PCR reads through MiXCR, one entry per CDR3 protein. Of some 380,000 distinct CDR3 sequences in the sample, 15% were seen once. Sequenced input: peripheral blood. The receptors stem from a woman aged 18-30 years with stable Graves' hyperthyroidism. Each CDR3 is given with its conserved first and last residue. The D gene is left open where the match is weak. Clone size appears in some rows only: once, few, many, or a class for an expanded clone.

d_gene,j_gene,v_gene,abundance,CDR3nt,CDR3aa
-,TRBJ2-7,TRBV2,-,TGTGCCAGCAGAGTATCCGGGGGATTCTACGAGCAGTACTTC,CASRVSGGFYEQYF
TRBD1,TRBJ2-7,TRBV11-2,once,TGTGCCAGCAGCTTAGACCAGGGGGCGGGGGAGCAGTACTTC,CASSLDQGAGEQYF
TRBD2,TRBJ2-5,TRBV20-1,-,TGCAGTGCTGGTAGCGGGAGGGAGGTAGAGACCCAGTACTTC,CSAGSGREVETQYF
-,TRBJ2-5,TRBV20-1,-,TGCAGTGCTAGATTAATAAAAGAGACCCAGTACTTC,CSARLIKETQYF
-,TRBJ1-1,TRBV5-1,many,TGCGCCAGCAGTCAACAGGAGAACACTGAAGCTTTCTTT,CASSQQENTEAFF
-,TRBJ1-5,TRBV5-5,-,TGTGCCAGCAGCTTTAAGGGGCATCAGCCCCAGCATTTT,CASSFKGHQPQHF
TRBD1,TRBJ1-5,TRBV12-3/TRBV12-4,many,TGTGCCAGCAGGGACACAGGGGGCGATCAGCCCCAGCATTTT,CASRDTGGDQPQHF
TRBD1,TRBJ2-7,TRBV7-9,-,TGTGCCAGCAGCTTAATCTCAGGGGGCGACGAGCAGTACTTC,CASSLISGGDEQYF
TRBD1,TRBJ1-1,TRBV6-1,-,TGTGCCAGCAGTCGTCGACAGGGGGGTGGCACTGAAGCTTTCTTT,CASSRRQGGGTEAFF
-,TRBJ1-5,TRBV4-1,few,TGCGCCAGCAGCCAAGATCGGGCAGTCAATCAGCCCCAGCATTTT,CASSQDRAVNQPQHF
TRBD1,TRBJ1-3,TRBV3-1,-,TGTGCCAGCAGCACCGCACAGGGGGCTGGAAACACCATATATTTT,CASSTAQGAGNTIYF
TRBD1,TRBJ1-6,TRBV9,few,TGTGCCAGCAGCCCCCGGGACAGGGGGATCAATTCACCCCTCCACTTT,CASSPRDRGINSPLHF
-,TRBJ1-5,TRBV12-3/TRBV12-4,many,TGTGCCAGCAGTCCACGACAGGCGGACCCTAATCAGCCCCAGCATTTT,CASSPRQADPNQPQHF
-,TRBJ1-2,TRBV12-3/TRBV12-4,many,TGTGCCAGCAGTTTACTAGACCCTTTGAGGGGCTGCACCTTC,CASSLLDPLRGCTF
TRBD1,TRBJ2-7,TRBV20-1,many,TGCAGTGCTACAGGGGGAAGCTCCTACGAGCAGTACTTC,CSATGGSSYEQYF
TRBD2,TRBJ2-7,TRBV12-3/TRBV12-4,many,TGTGCCAGCAGTTTAATATCGGGGGGTAGCTCCTACGAGCAGTACTTC,CASSLISGGSSYEQYF
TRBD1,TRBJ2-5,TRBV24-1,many,TGTGCCACCAGTGATTTCACCGACAGGGATGAAGGAGAGACCCAGTACTTC,CATSDFTDRDEGETQYF
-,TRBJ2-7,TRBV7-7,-,TGTGCTAGCAGCCCGAGCCCTTACTACGAGCAGTACTTC,CASSPSPYYEQYF
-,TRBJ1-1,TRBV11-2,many,TGTGCCAGCAGCGCCCTAGGTGCCGAAGCTTTCTTT,CASSALGAEAFF
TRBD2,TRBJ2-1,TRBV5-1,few,TGCGCCAGCAGCTTGGGAGCGGGGGGGCCCTCCTACAATGAGCAGTTCTTC,CASSLGAGGPSYNEQFF
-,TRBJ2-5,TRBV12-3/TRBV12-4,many,TGTGCCAGCAGTTTAGCGACCACTCCCGACAGGAGCCAAGAGACCCAGTACTTC,CASSLATTPDRSQETQYF
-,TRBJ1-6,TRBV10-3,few,TGTGCCATCAGTGAGTCCGGCAGAACTACACCCCTCCACTTT,CAISESGRTTPLHF
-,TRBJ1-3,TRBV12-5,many,TGTGCTAGTGGTTCGCGGGGCTCTGGAAACACCATATATTTT,CASGSRGSGNTIYF
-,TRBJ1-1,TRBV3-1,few,TGTGCCAGCAGCCAAGGGGCAGGATGGGGCACTGAAGCTTTCTTT,CASSQGAGWGTEAFF
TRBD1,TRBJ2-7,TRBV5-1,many,TGCGCCAGCAGTGAACATCCGGGACAGGGGGCTAGAGAGCAGTACTTC,CASSEHPGQGAREQYF
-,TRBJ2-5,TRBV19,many,TGTGCCACCACAGGGAGCTCCAAAGAGACCCAGTACTTC,CATTGSSKETQYF
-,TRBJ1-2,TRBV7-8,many,TGTGCCAGCAGCTTAGTCGGAGGGCGAAACTATGGCTACACCTTC,CASSLVGGRNYGYTF
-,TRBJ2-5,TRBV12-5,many,TGTGCTAGTGGTTTGGAGAACGTGGGGCAAGAGACCCAGTACTTC,CASGLENVGQETQYF
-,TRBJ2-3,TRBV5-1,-,TGCGCCAGCAGCCTCGCGACAGGCACAGATACGCAGTATTTT,CASSLATGTDTQYF
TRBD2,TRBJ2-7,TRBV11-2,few,TGTGCCAGCAGCCCTCTCTGGACTAGCGGGGGGGCTTACGAGCAGTACTTC,CASSPLWTSGGAYEQYF
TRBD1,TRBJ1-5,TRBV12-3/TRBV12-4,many,TGTGCCAGCAAACAGGGGACGCGGGTGAATCAGCCCCAGCATTTT,CASKQGTRVNQPQHF
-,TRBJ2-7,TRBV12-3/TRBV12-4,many,TGTGCCAGCAGGGGCTATAGGCGAGGGATCAAGGGATACGAGCAGTACTTC,CASRGYRRGIKGYEQYF
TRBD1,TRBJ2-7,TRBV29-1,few,TGCAGCGTTGGGGTAGGGGGCAGCTCCTACGAGCAGTACTTC,CSVGVGGSSYEQYF
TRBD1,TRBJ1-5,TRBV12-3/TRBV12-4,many,TGTGCCAGCAGTTTAGGGACAGGGCCCTTGGGGCCCCAGCATTTT,CASSLGTGPLGPQHF
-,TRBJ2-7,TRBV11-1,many,TGTGCCAGCAGCTCAACACCGGACATGGAGAACGAGCAGTACTTC,CASSSTPDMENEQYF
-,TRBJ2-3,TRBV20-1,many,TGCAGTGCTATTCCCCCTCCAAGCACAGATACGCAGTATTTT,CSAIPPPSTDTQYF
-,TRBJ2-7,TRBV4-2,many,TGTGCCAGCAGCCAGGAGGGCGGGAACTCCTACGAGCAGTACTTC,CASSQEGGNSYEQYF
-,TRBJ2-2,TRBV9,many,TGTGCCAGCAGCGTTTCCCCAGGTACCGGGGAGCTGTTTTTT,CASSVSPGTGELFF
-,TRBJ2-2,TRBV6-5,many,TGTGCCAGCAGTTCCCCCCGAAGCGGTCTGAACACCGGGGAGCTGTTTTTT,CASSSPRSGLNTGELFF
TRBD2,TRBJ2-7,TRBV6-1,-,TGTGCCAGCAGTGCGGGGGGGCTGCTAAGCTCCTACGAGCAGTACTTC,CASSAGGLLSSYEQYF
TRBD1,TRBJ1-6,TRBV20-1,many,TGCAGTGCTAGGACCGGGACAGGGGAAAATTCACCCCTCCACTTT,CSARTGTGENSPLHF
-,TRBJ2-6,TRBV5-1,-,TGCGCCAGCAGCTCTAGCTCTGGGGCCAACGTCCTGACTTTC,CASSSSSGANVLTF